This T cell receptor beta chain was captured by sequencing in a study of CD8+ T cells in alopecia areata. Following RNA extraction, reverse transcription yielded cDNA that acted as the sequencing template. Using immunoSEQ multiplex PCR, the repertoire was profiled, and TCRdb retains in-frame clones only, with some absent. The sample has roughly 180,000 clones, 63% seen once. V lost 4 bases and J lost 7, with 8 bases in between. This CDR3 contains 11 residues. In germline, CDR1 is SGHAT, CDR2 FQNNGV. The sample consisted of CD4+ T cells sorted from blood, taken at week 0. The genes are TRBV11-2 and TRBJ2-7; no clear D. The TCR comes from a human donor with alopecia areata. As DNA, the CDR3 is TGTGCCAGCAGCTCACATATGGAGCAGTACTTC. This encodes CASSSHMEQYF.